This entry lists 4 T cell receptor beta chains sequenced from one sample in a study of CD8+ T cells in alopecia areata. After isolation, RNA underwent reverse transcription to generate cDNA as the sequencing template. Clones were sequenced by immunoSEQ multiplex PCR, and TCRdb holds only the in-frame ones, with some missing. Altogether about 270,000 clones were found in the sample, and no singletons occur. Cells from pooled cutaneous lymph nodes were sorted by CD4, CD8alpha, NKG2D, NKG2ACE and other markers. Sequenced input: CD4+ T cells sorted from a lymph node. The receptor set was obtained from a C3H/HeJ mouse with alopecia areata. As its MHC haplotype, the strain has H2-k.

With respect to this clone: It may be a read error: a sequence one base away is much more abundant. Genes and germline are mouse. With the read ending 4 residues before the CDR3 end, the germline J gene is used to fill in that end. This same CDR3 is encoded by further DNA sequences in the sample. V gene TRBV13-1 combines with J gene TRBJ1-2; the match to TRBD1 covers 7 bases. The CDR3 consists of 13 residues. Germline assignment: CDR1 NSHNY and CDR2 SYGAGN. The ends lost 2 bases at V and 3 bases at J; junction bases unmatched: 1. The covered CDR3 bases are TGTGCCAGCAGTGAGGGACAGTACTCC. This sequence encodes CASSEGQYS. The entire CDR3 sequence reads CASSEGQYSDYTF.

For this clone: Genes here carry mouse names. The CDR3 extends 4 residues past the end of the read, so its final part is completed from the germline J gene. Other nucleotide sequences from this sample produce the same CDR3. The rearrangement uses TRBV1 and TRBJ2-5; TRBD1 is a possible D gene (6 bases). V was pared by 2 bases and J by 2 bases, with 11 bases between. The CDR3 sequence is 15 residues long. CDR1 and CDR2 (germline): NSQYPW, LRSPGD (reference sequence). CDR3 DNA, as far as it was read: TGCACCTGCAGTGCACAGGGGCGAGGCCAAGAC. It is translated as CTCSAQGRGQD. The full CDR3 reads CTCSAQGRGQDTQYF.

With regard to this clone: Gene names refer to mouse genes. CDR3 residues: CASSVRQTSYNSPLYF. The covered CDR3 bases are TGTGCCAGCAGCGTCCGACAGACCTCCTATAATTCGCCC. J is TRBJ1-6 and V is TRBV13-1; D perhaps matches TRBD1 (5 bases). The read halts 3 residues ahead of the CDR3 end, with the missing end drawn from the germline J gene. TRBJ1-6 is reported as an ORF; its role is uncertain. The CDR3 consists of 16 residues. Per germline, CDR1 NSHNY and CDR2 SYGAGN. With 5 bases removed from V and 1 base from J, the gap between germline ends came to 13 bases.

This clone has only a few counts. Gene names and germline refer to mouse. The read falls 4 residues short of the CDR3 end, and the missing part is taken from the germline J gene. V usage is TRBV13-3 and J usage is TRBJ2-2; TRBD2 matches at 7 bases. V lost 1 base and J lost 1; bases outside the gene matches: 1. The CDR3 consists of 15 residues. Germline values: CDR1 NNHDY, CDR2 SYVADS. Here the CDR3 reads CASSDMGGNTGQLYF. The DNA read from the CDR3 is TGTGCCAGCAGTGATATGGGGGGAAACACCGGG.